This T cell receptor (beta chain) stems from a study of blood T cells in healthy people across ages. The overall study: About one barcoded beta molecule was captured per two T cells (by template switching). Overall study results and limits: Estimates of diversity drawn from one million T cells were considered underestimates.

There are a few counts of this clonotype. As yet, its antigen is unknown. A second PCR of 7 to 11 cycles used a sample-barcoded 5' primer and a J-beta primer mix. Each CDR3 protein gets one entry after TCRdb re-called the 5' RACE reads with MiXCR. The table lists about 1.8 million distinct CDR3 sequences, around 48% of them singletons. The donors, all healthy, were Caucasians living in Russia, aged roughly 6 to 100. A minimum of 7 million PBMCs was isolated per sample. The CDR3 has 13 residues. Trimming stripped 6 bases from V and 0 bases from J, with 7 bases between. CDR1 SGHRS and CDR2 YFSETQ come from the germline V gene.

Material for sequencing was blood. The chain uses TRBV5-1 and TRBJ2-1; D unresolved. This receptor was identified in a woman in her 40s in good health. The CDR3 here is CASMPSSYNEQFF. CDR3 in DNA: TGCGCCAGCATGCCGAGCTCCTACAATGAGCAGTTCTTC.